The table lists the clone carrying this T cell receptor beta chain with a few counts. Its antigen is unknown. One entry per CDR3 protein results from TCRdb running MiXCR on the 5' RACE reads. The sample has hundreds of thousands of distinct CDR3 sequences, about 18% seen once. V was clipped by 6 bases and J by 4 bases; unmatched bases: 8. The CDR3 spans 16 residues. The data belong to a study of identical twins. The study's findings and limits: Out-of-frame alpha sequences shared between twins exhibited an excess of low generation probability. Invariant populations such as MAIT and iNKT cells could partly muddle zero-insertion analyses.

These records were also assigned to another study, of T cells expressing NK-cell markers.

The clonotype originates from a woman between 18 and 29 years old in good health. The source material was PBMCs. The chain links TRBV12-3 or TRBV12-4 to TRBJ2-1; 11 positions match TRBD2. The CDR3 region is CASSRSTSGGYNEQFF. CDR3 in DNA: TGTGCCAGCAGCCGTTCAACTAGCGGGGGTTACAATGAGCAGTTCTTC.